What follows are 7 T cell receptor beta chains derived from one specimen sequenced in a study of blood T cell repertoires in COVID-19. Method: immunoSEQ multiplex PCR; TCRdb's copy keeps in-frame clones and lacks some. This table has around 150,000 clones, about 80% appearing once. The sequencing input was peripheral blood. These receptors all come from a man in his fifties with acute or convalescent COVID-19.

This clone has a handful of counts. This chain connects TRBV19 to TRBJ1-1, with TRBD1 identical over 7 bases. The CDR3 is 15 amino acids. After removal of 3 bases from V and 4 bases from J, the junction contained 8 bases not matched to a gene. Germline loops: CDR1 LNHDA, CDR2 SQIVND (reference sequence). CDR3 sequence reads: CASSIGQGVTTEAFF. The CDR3 DNA reads TGTGCCAGTAGTATTGGGCAGGGGGTCACCACTGAAGCTTTCTTT.

The rearrangement links TRBV10-3 to TRBJ1-4; no firm D call. Trimming removed 4 bases from V and 4 bases from J, with 10 bases in between. Germline V CDR1 and CDR2: ENHRY, SYGVKD. The CDR3 contains 14 residues. The CDR3 sequence: CAISAVRNNEKLFF. The CDR3 DNA sequence: TGTGCCATCAGTGCCGTCAGAAATAATGAAAAACTGTTTTTT.

The rearrangement uses TRBV23-1 and TRBJ1-4; 8 positions agree with TRBD1. TRBV23-1 is known as an ORF, though its function is uncertain. This CDR3 comprises 17 residues. J lost 7 bases, V lost 8 bases, and 18 bases had no gene match. CDR3: CASVPLATGAGVEKLFF. The CDR3 DNA follows: TGCGCCAGCGTTCCACTGGCGACAGGGGCGGGGGTTGAAAAACTGTTTTTT.

This clone came up once. The chain couples TRBV2 to TRBJ2-5; D may be TRBD1 (6 bases). CDR1 and CDR2 from the germline V gene are SNHLY and FYNNEI. V dropped 6 bases and J dropped 5 bases, with 16 bases sitting between them. The CDR3 is 14 amino acids. This chain's CDR3 is CASRTQGLSETQYF. The CDR3 bases are TGTGCCAGCAGGACCCAGGGGCTAAGCGAGACCCAGTACTTC.

The chain uses TRBV30 and TRBJ2-2, with D possibly matching TRBD1 (5 bases). The V end lost 0 bases, the J end lost 1 base, and 9 bases lay between the germline ends. Per germline, CDR1 GTSNPN and CDR2 SVGIG (reference sequence). The CDR3 runs 15 residues. CDR3: CAWSVQGGNTGELFF. The CDR3 nucleotides are TGTGCCTGGAGTGTTCAGGGCGGGAACACCGGGGAGCTGTTTTTT.

The chain has TRBV5-6 and TRBJ2-5; TRBD1 agrees at 9 bases. Germline V gene sequence: CDR1 SGHDT, CDR2 YYEEEE. This CDR3 contains 18 residues. With V trimmed by 0 bases and J by 4 bases, 13 bases remained unmatched. The CDR3 nucleotides read TGTGCCAGCAGCTTGGACAGGGGGCTTTTGGGTGTGTTAGAGACCCAGTACTTC. It specifies CASSLDRGLLGVLETQYF.

The chain carries TRBV25-1 and TRBJ2-1; 10 bases are a match to TRBD1. The V gene's germline CDR1 is MGHDK and CDR2 SYGVNS. The CDR3 has 16 residues. Germline trimming cut 4 bases from V and 3 bases from J; bases unmatched to any gene: 6. The CDR3 sequence: CASSGAGTGVYNEQFF. Here the CDR3 DNA reads TGTGCCAGCAGTGGGGCCGGGACAGGGGTCTACAATGAGCAGTTCTTC. Full variable domain (outside the CDR3, taken from reference TRBV25-1 and TRBJ2-1): EADIYQTPRYLVIGTGKKITLECSQTMGHDKMYWYQQDPGMELHLIHYSYGVNSTEKGDLSSESTVSRIRTEHFPLTLESARPSHTSQYLCASSGAGTGVYNEQFFGPGTRLTVL.